Following are 3 T cell receptor beta chains from one sample sequenced in a study of molecular identifiers for immune sequencing clone quantification. TCRdb itself ran the PCR reads through MiXCR, one entry per CDR3 protein. The table includes about 100,000 distinct CDR3 sequences, 36% detected once. Sequencing was performed on naive CD8+ T cells from blood, with Jurkat cell RNA spiked in. The sample's subset: FACS-sorted CD8+CD4-CCR7+CD45RA+ naive T cells. These receptors were obtained from a human donor in good health. Some libraries in this study had Jurkat cell RNA spiked in.

V usage is TRBV6-6 and J usage is TRBJ1-1, with D possibly TRBD1 on 5 matching bases. V dropped 2 bases and J dropped 4 bases, with 20 bases sitting between them. The length of the CDR3 is 17 residues. The V gene's germline CDR1 is MNHNY and CDR2 SVGAGI (reference sequence). CDR3 amino acids: CASSYPEGKGTSTEAFF. The CDR3 bases are TGTGCCAGCAGTTACCCCGAAGGGAAGGGGACGAGCACTGAAGCTTTCTTT.

The sample holds many counts of this clonotype. The J gene is TRBJ2-3, the V gene TRBV28; no clear D. V lost 3 bases, J lost 4 bases, and 8 bases lay in between. Per germline, CDR1 MDHEN and CDR2 SYDVKM. The CDR3 consists of 13 residues. CDR3 nucleotide sequence: TGTGCCAGCAGTTTCGGCAGCGCAGATACGCAGTATTTT. This codes for CASSFGSADTQYF.

This clonotype appeared a few times. The chain uses TRBV4-2 and TRBJ1-1; D is perhaps TRBD1 (5 bases). V was shortened by 0 bases and J by 7 bases, with 12 bases between the two germline ends. The CDR3 runs to 14 residues. The germline V gene has CDR1 LGHNA and CDR2 YNFKEQ. The CDR3 DNA is TGTGCCAGCAGCCAAGAGGGGGAGAGTATTGAAGCTTTCTTT. Its translation: CASSQEGESIEAFF.